This passage covers 22 T cell receptor beta chains from one sample sequenced in a study of blood T cells in healthy people across ages (dated by TCRdb to the mid-2010s). Libraries came from 5' RACE. Sequencing instrument: Illumina HiSeq 2500. A second roughly 6 to 11 cycle PCR used a sample-barcoded 5' primer and a J-beta primer mix. TCRdb passed the public sequencing reads through fastp at Q25 and MiXCR, retaining productive beta sequences. Each record represents a unique CDR3 protein, reported with the most common genes and DNA among its rows. This sample holds 2 million or so distinct CDR3 sequences; approximately 50% were observed only once. Around 2.1% of the sample comes from the top ten. Sequencing was performed on blood. The receptor source for this set is a woman aged 35 to 49 in good health.

The chain joins TRBV11-3 to TRBJ2-5, with 7 bases that match TRBD2. The CDR3 has 15 amino acids. Germline V CDR1 and CDR2: SGHNT, YENEEA. Trimming at V came to 2 bases and at J to 4 bases, leaving 7 bases not matched to a gene. Here the CDR3 DNA reads TGTGCCAGCAGCTTAAGCGGGATGGGTGGAGAGACCCAGTACTTC. Translation gives CASSLSGMGGETQYF.

This clonotype was picked up a small number of times. The chain uses TRBV6-5 and TRBJ1-2, with a possible D match to TRBD1 (5 bases). The CDR3 consists of 15 residues. Germline CDR1 reads MNHEY; CDR2 reads SVGAGI. The germline V and J ends were trimmed by 5 bases and 8 bases, with 21 bases remaining between them. For the CDR3, the DNA is TGTGCCAGCAGTACCGCAAGCCCGGGGGGAGGGGGCTACACCTTC. Its protein product is CASSTASPGGGGYTF.

V gene TRBV4-3 combines with J gene TRBJ2-1; 10 bases fit TRBD2. The assigned J gene may be wrong: the sequence end matches TRBJ2-7 better. Per the germline V gene, CDR1 is LGHNA and CDR2 is YSLEER. There are 17 residues in the CDR3. The CDR3 DNA sequence: TGCGCCAGCAGCCACTATGCCGGGACTAGCGAGTACAATGAGCAGTACTTC. Translating it yields CASSHYAGTSEYNEQYF.

This chain connects TRBV6-6 to TRBJ2-1, with D maybe TRBD1 (5 bases). Germline-derived CDR1 and CDR2 are MNHNY and SVGAGI (reference sequence). Trimming cost V 5 bases and J 0 bases, with 11 bases left between them. The CDR3 sequence is 15 residues long. In nucleotides, the CDR3 is TGTGCCAGCAGTAGACAGCAGAGCTCCTACAATGAGCAGTTCTTC. It is translated as CASSRQQSSYNEQFF.

This chain links TRBV9 with TRBJ2-5, with D perhaps TRBD1 (5 bases). The CDR3 loop spans 12 amino acids. The germline gives CDR1 SGDLS, CDR2 YYNGEE. V lost 0 bases, J lost 11 bases, and 11 bases lay in between. In nucleotides, the CDR3 is TGTGCCAGCAGCGTAGAGGGGAATGAGCAGTACTTC. This codes for CASSVEGNEQYF.

The CDR3 sequence: CASRPMQGDGQFF. DNA of the CDR3: TGTGCCAGCAGGCCCATGCAGGGGGATGGGCAGTTCTTC. The J gene is TRBJ2-1, the V gene TRBV6-6; 7 bases map to TRBD1. Germline trimming cut 6 bases from V and 12 bases from J; bases unmatched to any gene: 11. The CDR3 runs to 13 residues. Germline V CDR1 and CDR2: MNHNY, SVGAGI (reference sequence).

The V call is TRBV7-2, the J call TRBJ1-2; TRBD1 might be the D (5 bases). V lost 3 bases and J 7 bases, leaving 15 bases between the germline ends. Germline CDR1 is SGHTA and CDR2 is FQGNSA. The CDR3 sequence is 14 residues long. For the CDR3, the DNA is TGTGCCAGCAGCTTTATGGGGGATATCAGTGGCTACACCTTC. Translated, it gives CASSFMGDISGYTF.

The chain carries TRBV10-3 and TRBJ2-7; D gene uncertain. Germline CDR1 ENHRY, CDR2 SYGVKD. The CDR3 sequence is 13 residues long. V was cut by 10 bases and J by 3 bases, with 16 bases left in between. The CDR3 loop reads CATMESRSYEQYF. In DNA, the CDR3 is TGTGCCACCATGGAGTCTCGGAGCTACGAGCAGTACTTC.

This rearrangement joins TRBV7-2 to TRBJ1-1, with 9 bases fitting TRBD1. CDR1 is SGHTA, CDR2 FQGNSA, per germline. The CDR3 is 17 amino acids. V shed 5 bases and J 0 bases; nucleotides not matched to a gene: 10. The chain's CDR3 is CASSKRITGGMNTEAFF. In DNA, the CDR3 is TGTGCCAGCAGCAAAAGGATTACAGGGGGCATGAACACTGAAGCTTTCTTT.

This rearrangement joins TRBV29-1 to TRBJ2-4; 8 nucleotides match TRBD1. This CDR3 comprises 13 residues. The V and J ends lost 7 bases and 13 bases, in that order; junction bases with no gene match: 15. Germline V gene sequence: CDR1 SQVTM, CDR2 ANQGSEA. Here the CDR3 reads CSATDRVNYVQYF. The CDR3 DNA reads TGCAGCGCTACGGACAGGGTCAACTACGTGCAGTACTTC.

In regard to this clonotype: One end of the junction fails to match germline, which may point to a read error. The chain employs TRBV7-9 and TRBJ2-1; the match to TRBD1 covers 9 bases. CDR1 and CDR2 (germline): SEHNR, FQNEAQ (reference sequence). This CDR3 has 17 residues. For the CDR3, the DNA is TGTGCCGGCAGCTCCACACCGGGACAGGGTATCTACAATGAGCAGTTCTTC. It specifies CAGSSTPGQGIYNEQFF.

This clonotype was counted only a few times. This chain uses TRBV4-3 with TRBJ1-2; the match to TRBD1 covers 9 bases. Trimming took 2 bases from V and 13 from J; bases not matched to a gene: 5. Germline CDR1 is LGHNA and CDR2 is YSLEER. The CDR3 totals 12 residues. Here the CDR3 reads CASSQSRDRATF. CDR3 in DNA: TGCGCCAGCAGCCAATCCCGGGACAGGGCCACCTTC.

The chain uses TRBV5-1 and TRBJ2-1, with TRBD1 matching 7 bases. This CDR3 is 14 amino acids long. V gave up 0 bases and J gave up 7 bases; unmatched junction bases: 4. Germline CDR1 reads SGHRS; CDR2 reads YFSETQ. CDR3 protein: CASSLGGQNNEQFF. As DNA, the CDR3 is TGCGCCAGCAGCTTGGGGGGACAGAATAATGAGCAGTTCTTC.

The chain carries TRBV6-2 or TRBV6-3 and TRBJ2-3, with D hard to call. Trimming removed 6 bases at V and 2 bases at J, with 9 bases between. The germline V gene encodes CDR1 MNHEY and CDR2 SVGEGT. The CDR3 is 13 amino acids. The CDR3 region is CASSHRLTDTQYF. The CDR3 DNA is TGTGCCAGCAGCCATAGACTCACAGATACGCAGTATTTT.

This chain links TRBV7-8 with TRBJ2-3, with 7 bases identical to TRBD1. This CDR3 comprises 13 residues. The germline gives CDR1 SGHVS, CDR2 FQNEAQ. V lost 1 base, J lost 11 bases, and 6 bases stayed unmatched. CDR3 DNA sequence: TGTGCCAGCAGCTTAGGAGGGGGCGGCATGCAGTATTTT. Translating it yields CASSLGGGGMQYF.

This clonotype is a singleton in its sample. A much larger clone differs from this one at a single base, so this may be a read error. The rearrangement links TRBV20-1 to TRBJ2-1; 11 bases fit TRBD2. This CDR3 comprises 15 residues. Trimming removed 5 bases from V and 4 bases from J; junction bases left unmatched: 7. Germline lookup yields CDR1 DFQATT and CDR2 SNEGSKA (reference sequence). The CDR3 protein is CSALLPSGGYNEQFF. The CDR3 DNA follows: TGCAGTGCTCTCCTTCCTAGCGGGGGGTACAATGAGCAGTTCTTC.

V is TRBV29-1 and J is TRBJ1-1, with D perhaps TRBD1 (6 bases). CDR1 is SQVTM and CDR2 is ANQGSEA in the germline V gene. The V and J ends lost 2 bases and 12 bases respectively, with 16 bases between them. The CDR3 totals 12 residues. CDR3 sequence (DNA): TGCAGCGTTGAACATCCCAGGGGATGGCCTTTCTTT. Its translation is CSVEHPRGWPFF. The complete variable domain, with remaining parts taken from reference TRBV29-1 and TRBJ1-1, reads SAVISQKPSRDICQRGTSLTIQCQVDSQVTMMFWYRQQPGQSLTLIATANQGSEATYESGFVIDKFPISRPNLTFSTLTVSNMSPEDSSIYLCSVEHPRGWPFFGQGTRLTVV.

The CDR3 loop is CASSKGVGVETQYF. CDR3 nucleotides: TGTGCCAGCAGCAAAGGTGTGGGGGTAGAGACCCAGTACTTC. J is TRBJ2-5 and V is TRBV21-1; TRBD1 is the table's D call, not checked against the DNA. TRBV21-1 is annotated as a pseudogene. The CDR3 spans 14 residues.

The CDR3 DNA is TGTGCCAGCAGTTGGACCTTGAAAAATACGCAGTATTTT. This codes for CASSWTLKNTQYF. The V and J genes are TRBV6-2 or TRBV6-3 and TRBJ2-3; unclear D gene. Trimming took 4 bases from V and 7 from J, leaving 12 bases between them. Germline V gene lookup returns CDR1 MNHEY and CDR2 SVGEGT. The CDR3 is 13 amino acids.

The chain links TRBV3-1 to TRBJ2-5; TRBD2 agrees at 8 bases. The germline V gene has CDR1 LGHDT and CDR2 YNNKEL (reference sequence). CDR3 size: 14 residues. V was pared by 5 bases and J by 4 bases, with 6 bases of the junction left unmatched. The CDR3 DNA reads TGTGCCAGCAGCAGACAGAGCGGGGGAGAGACCCAGTACTTC. Encoded protein: CASSRQSGGETQYF.

Regarding this clonotype: One base away lies a much larger clone, so this may be a sequencing read error. This chain connects TRBV29-1 to TRBJ2-7; D is possibly TRBD1 (5 bases). The CDR3 covers 13 residues. Germline V CDR1 and CDR2: SQVTM, ANQGSEA. Trimming removed 7 bases at V and 8 bases at J, with 21 bases between. The CDR3 is CSGSGRGSGKQYF. CDR3 bases: TGCAGCGGTTCAGGAAGGGGTTCGGGCAAGCAGTACTTC.

This rearrangement joins TRBV7-2 to TRBJ2-4; 7 nucleotides align to TRBD1. V shed 2 bases, J shed 1 base, and the junction held 2 bases outside the gene matches. This CDR3 region has 15 residues. Germline V lookup: CDR1 SGHTA, CDR2 FQGNSA. CDR3 DNA: TGTGCCAGCAGCTTACAGGGGGAGGCCAAAAACATTCAGTACTTC. The encoded protein is CASSLQGEAKNIQYF. Based on the CDR3 plus reference TRBV7-2 and TRBJ2-4, the full variable domain is GAGVSQSPSNKVTEKGKDVELRCDPISGHTALYWYRQSLGQGLEFLIYFQGNSAPDKSGLPSDRFSAERTGGSVSTLTIQRTQQEDSAVYLCASSLQGEAKNIQYFGAGTRLSVL.